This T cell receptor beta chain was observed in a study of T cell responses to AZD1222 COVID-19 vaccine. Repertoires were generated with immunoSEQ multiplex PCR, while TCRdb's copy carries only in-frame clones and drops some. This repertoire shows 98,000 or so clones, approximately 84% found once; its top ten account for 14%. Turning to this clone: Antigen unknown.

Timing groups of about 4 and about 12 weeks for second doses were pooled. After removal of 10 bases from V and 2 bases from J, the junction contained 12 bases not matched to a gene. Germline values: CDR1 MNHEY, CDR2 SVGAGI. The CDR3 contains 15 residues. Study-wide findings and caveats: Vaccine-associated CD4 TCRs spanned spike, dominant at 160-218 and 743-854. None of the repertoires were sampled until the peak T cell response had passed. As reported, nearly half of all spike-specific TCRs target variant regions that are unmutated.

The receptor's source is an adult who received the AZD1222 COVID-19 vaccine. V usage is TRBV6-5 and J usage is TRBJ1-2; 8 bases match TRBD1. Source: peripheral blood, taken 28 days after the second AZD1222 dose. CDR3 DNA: TGTGCCACCTCCAAAGTTAGGACAGGGAACTATGGCTACACCTTC. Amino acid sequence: CATSKVRTGNYGYTF.